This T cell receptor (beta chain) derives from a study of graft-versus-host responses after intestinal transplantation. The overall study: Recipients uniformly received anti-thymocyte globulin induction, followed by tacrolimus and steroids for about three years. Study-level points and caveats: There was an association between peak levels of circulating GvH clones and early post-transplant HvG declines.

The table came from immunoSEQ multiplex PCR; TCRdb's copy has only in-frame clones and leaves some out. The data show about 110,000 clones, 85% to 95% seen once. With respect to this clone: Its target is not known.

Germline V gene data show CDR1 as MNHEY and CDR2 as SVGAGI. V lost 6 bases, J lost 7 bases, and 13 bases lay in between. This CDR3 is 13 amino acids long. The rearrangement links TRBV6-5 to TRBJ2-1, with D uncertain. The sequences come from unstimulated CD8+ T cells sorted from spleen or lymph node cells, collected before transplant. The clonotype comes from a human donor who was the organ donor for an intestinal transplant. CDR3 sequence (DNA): TGTGCCAGCAGCCCTGGGATGGGGAATGAGCAGTTCTTC. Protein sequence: CASSPGMGNEQFF.